These 28 T cell receptor beta chains came from one sample sequenced in a study of human T cells and chemical hapten exposure. One entry per CDR3 protein, called by TCRdb with MiXCR from the RACE reads. The data contain roughly 150,000 distinct CDR3 sequences, 25% to 35% of them singletons. As to time point: patch test 3, about 24 weeks after DPC sensitization. Specified treatment: therapeutic diphenylcyclopropenone sensitization with weekly scalp DPC. The sample in question was whole blood, obtained in connection with sensitization to the hapten diphenylcyclopropenone (DPC). These receptors were taken from a woman aged 18-29 years with alopecia areata. Some clones in this sample may be carry-over from other donors' samples.

This clonotype was picked up a small number of times. This sequence joins TRBV7-2 and TRBJ1-5, with 9 bases matching TRBD1. The CDR3 spans 15 residues. Per germline, CDR1 SGHTA and CDR2 FQGNSA. The junction had 6 bases not matched to a gene; V was cut back by 2 bases and J by 7 bases. In nucleotides, the CDR3 is TGTGCCAGCAGCTTAAGCGTGACAGGGGGACAGCCCCAGCATTTT. This translates into CASSLSVTGGQPQHF. The full variable domain, with the rest looked up from reference TRBV7-2 and TRBJ1-5, is GAGVSQSPSNKVTEKGKDVELRCDPISGHTALYWYRQSLGQGLEFLIYFQGNSAPDKSGLPSDRFSAERTGGSVSTLTIQRTQQEDSAVYLCASSLSVTGGQPQHFGDGTRLSIL.

V gene TRBV4-2 combines with J gene TRBJ2-6, with TRBD2 identical over 16 bases. This CDR3 is 21 amino acids long. Germline V gene sequence: CDR1 LGHNA, CDR2 YNFKEQ. Trimming removed 3 bases from V and 1 base from J; junction bases left unmatched: 9. This chain's CDR3 is CASSQLSGLAGGGSGANVLTF. For the CDR3, the DNA is TGTGCCAGCAGCCAGCTCTCGGGACTAGCGGGAGGGGGTTCTGGGGCCAACGTCCTGACTTTC.

In this sample, this clonotype turned up a few times. The chain links TRBV14 to TRBJ2-1; TRBD1 matches 8 bases. The V segment lost 3 bases and the J segment 8 bases; nucleotides outside the gene matches: 9. The CDR3 contains 15 residues. CDR1 and CDR2 from the germline V gene are SGHDN and FVKESK. The CDR3 here is CASSHDRSRGHEQFF. The CDR3 DNA reads as TGTGCCAGCAGCCACGATCGGTCCAGGGGGCATGAGCAGTTCTTC.

The sample holds a few counts of this clonotype. The chain links TRBV5-1 to TRBJ2-7; 9 nucleotides agree with TRBD1. V lost 4 bases, J lost 5 bases, and 10 bases stayed unmatched. Per the germline V gene, CDR1 is SGHRS and CDR2 is YFSETQ. The CDR3 covers 15 residues. Here the CDR3 reads CASSISGTGSHEQYF. The CDR3 DNA follows: TGCGCCAGCAGCATCTCCGGGACAGGGTCCCACGAGCAGTACTTC.

The chain combines TRBV7-9 with TRBJ2-1, with 10 bases identical to TRBD1. The CDR3 runs 20 residues. The germline gives CDR1 SEHNR, CDR2 FQNEAQ (reference sequence). The V segment lost 5 bases and the J segment 8 bases; nucleotides outside the gene matches: 24. The CDR3 loop is CASSLPGQGRRPHHPDEQFF. CDR3 nucleotides: TGTGCCAGCAGCCTACCGGGACAGGGGAGGCGGCCCCACCACCCGGATGAGCAGTTCTTC.

The V call is TRBV4-3, the J call TRBJ2-7, with 8 bases matching TRBD2. The germline V gene encodes CDR1 LGHNA and CDR2 YSLEER. This CDR3 is built from 15 residues. Trimming removed 6 bases from V and 2 bases from J; junction bases left unmatched: 9. CDR3 bases: TGCGCCAGCAGTCTTCAGCGGGAGCCCGCCTACGAGCAGTACTTC. Residues: CASSLQREPAYEQYF.

The chain combines TRBV5-1 with TRBJ2-7, with TRBD1 as a possible D gene (5 bases). The germline V and J ends were trimmed by 3 bases and 2 bases, with 12 bases remaining between them. Looked up from germline, CDR1 is SGHRS and CDR2 is YFSETQ. This CDR3 contains 14 residues. The CDR3 is CASSSSGNPYEQYF. The CDR3 DNA is TGCGCCAGCAGCTCTTCAGGGAACCCCTACGAGCAGTACTTC.

This clonotype has a count of ten or more. The rearrangement uses TRBV3-1 and TRBJ2-3; D gene ambiguous. Germline-derived CDR1 and CDR2 are LGHDT and YNNKEL (reference sequence). The CDR3 covers 12 residues. Trimming shortened V by 1 base and J by 9 bases, and 8 bases separated the two germline ends. The CDR3 DNA is TGTGCCAGCAGCCAAGTAGAGCAAACGCAGTATTTT. It is translated as CASSQVEQTQYF.

In this sample, this clonotype turned up a few times. The rearrangement links TRBV5-1 to TRBJ1-1, with TRBD1 matching 7 bases. Germline V CDR1 and CDR2: SGHRS, YFSETQ. CDR3 length: 12 residues. The V segment lost 1 base and the J segment 10 bases; nucleotides outside the gene matches: 4. In DNA, the CDR3 is TGCGCCAGCAGCTTGACAGGGGAGCCAGCTTTCTTT. This sequence encodes CASSLTGEPAFF.

Of note for this clonotype: The junction does not match germline at one end; this may be a read error. The rearrangement uses TRBV7-2 and TRBJ1-4; D remains ambiguous. This CDR3 comprises 11 residues. Germline CDR1 SGHTA, CDR2 FQGNSA. The CDR3 DNA follows: TGTGCCAACAGCTTGGGTGAAAAACTGTTTTTT. Protein sequence: CANSLGEKLFF.

The sample holds a few counts of this clonotype. V and J are TRBV20-1 and TRBJ2-1, with 13 bases that match TRBD2. V shed 5 bases, J shed 0 bases, and the junction held 13 bases outside the gene matches. The CDR3 runs to 19 residues. The V gene's germline CDR1 is DFQATT and CDR2 SNEGSKA (reference sequence). The CDR3 sequence: CSASPGTSGVFGSYNEQFF. CDR3 nucleotides: TGCAGTGCTTCCCCCGGGACTAGCGGGGTTTTTGGCTCCTACAATGAGCAGTTCTTC.

The chain carries TRBV29-1 and TRBJ1-1, with D hard to call. The CDR3 extends over 12 amino acids. V gave up 4 bases and J gave up 4 bases, with 10 bases separating them. Germline V gene lookup returns CDR1 SQVTM and CDR2 ANQGSEA. Written as DNA, the CDR3 is TGCAGCGTTGGGTCGGGGTTCACTGAAGCTTTCTTT. Amino acid sequence: CSVGSGFTEAFF.

This clonotype was seen a handful of times. The chain joins TRBV7-9 to TRBJ2-2; 9 bases align to TRBD1. The CDR3 extends over 16 amino acids. The germline V gene has CDR1 SEHNR and CDR2 FQNEAQ (reference sequence). J gave up 4 bases and V 5 bases, and 8 bases lay outside the gene matches. CDR3 DNA sequence: TGTGCCAGCAGCCACCCTCGACAGGGGGTCACCGGGGAGCTGTTTTTT. Amino acid sequence: CASSHPRQGVTGELFF.

This chain uses TRBV20-1 with TRBJ2-3, with 11 bases lining up with TRBD2. CDR1 is DFQATT, CDR2 SNEGSKA, per germline (reference sequence). V was pared by 5 bases and J by 6 bases, with 7 bases of the junction left unmatched. This CDR3 is built from 14 residues. CDR3 bases: TGCAGTGCTTTATTAGCGGGAGGGTCTGATACGCAGTATTTT. Translated: CSALLAGGSDTQYF.

V usage is TRBV20-1 and J usage is TRBJ1-6; D gene uncertain. Germline CDR1 reads DFQATT; CDR2 reads SNEGSKA (reference sequence). With 3 bases removed from V and 7 bases from J, the gap between germline ends came to 13 bases. This CDR3 contains 14 residues. The CDR3 sequence: CSARGRALNSPLHF. As DNA, the CDR3 is TGCAGTGCTAGGGGGAGGGCCTTAAATTCACCCCTCCACTTT.

This clonotype was detected many times. V and J are TRBV29-1 and TRBJ2-1; 7 nucleotides line up with TRBD2. The CDR3 totals 13 residues. V was clipped by 4 bases and J by 12 bases; unmatched bases: 12. The germline V gene has CDR1 SQVTM and CDR2 ANQGSEA. This chain's CDR3 is CSVGAPQRGVQFF. Here the CDR3 DNA reads TGCAGCGTTGGGGCCCCCCAGCGGGGTGTGCAGTTCTTC.

The V call is TRBV9, the J call TRBJ2-2; D not certain. There are 17 residues in the CDR3. The ends were cut back, 0 bases at V and 1 base at J, with 13 bases in the middle. CDR1 SGDLS and CDR2 YYNGEE come from the germline V gene. CDR3 loop: CASSVGGSLRNTGELFF. CDR3 in DNA: TGTGCCAGCAGCGTAGGTGGTAGCTTAAGGAACACCGGGGAGCTGTTTTTT. The full variable domain, its missing parts supplied by reference TRBV9 and TRBJ2-2, is DSGVTQTPKHLITATGQRVTLRCSPRSGDLSVYWYQQSLDQGLQFLIQYYNGEERAKGNILERFSAQQFPDLHSELNLSSLELGDSALYFCASSVGGSLRNTGELFFGEGSRLTVL.

This chain uses TRBV7-6 with TRBJ2-2, with 9 bases lining up with TRBD2. This CDR3 comprises 16 residues. CDR1 and CDR2 from the germline V gene are SGHVS and FNYEAQ. J was trimmed by 2 bases and V by 3 bases; bases with no gene match: 4. CDR3 nucleotide sequence: TGTGCCAGCAGCTTGGCTAGCGGGGCCAACACCGGGGAGCTGTTTTTT. Amino acids: CASSLASGANTGELFF. Complete variable domain (other parts from reference TRBV7-6 and TRBJ2-2): GAGVSQSPRYKVTKRGQDVALRCDPISGHVSLYWYRQALGQGPEFLTYFNYEAQQDKSGLPNDRFSAERPEGSISTLTIQRTEQRDSAMYRCASSLASGANTGELFFGEGSRLTVL.

V usage is TRBV12-3 or TRBV12-4 and J usage is TRBJ2-1; TRBD2 matches at 7 bases. Trimming at V came to 1 base and at J to 5 bases, leaving 8 bases not matched to a gene. The CDR3 runs to 16 residues. CDR3 loop: CASSLEILARNNEQFF. For the CDR3, the DNA is TGTGCCAGCAGTTTAGAGATACTAGCGCGAAACAATGAGCAGTTCTTC.

This clonotype was observed many times. V gene TRBV20-1 combines with J gene TRBJ1-1, with TRBD1 as a possible D gene (6 bases). From germline, CDR1 is DFQATT and CDR2 SNEGSKA (reference sequence). The length of the CDR3 is 11 residues. The CDR3 DNA follows: TGCAGCGGGGGCCCGGGTACTGAAGCTTTCTTT. It yields the protein CSGGPGTEAFF.

This rearrangement joins TRBV4-3 to TRBJ2-2; TRBD1 matches at 7 bases. V lost 0 bases to trimming and J lost 0 bases; unmatched junction nucleotides: 10. The germline CDR1 and CDR2 sequences are LGHNA and YSLEER. The CDR3 is 19 residues long. CDR3 amino acids: CASSQDSETGNPNTGELFF. The CDR3 DNA follows: TGCGCCAGCAGCCAAGATTCCGAGACAGGGAACCCGAACACCGGGGAGCTGTTTTTT.

The CDR3 here is CASSKGRVGDDTQYF. CDR3 DNA sequence: TGCGCCAGCAGCAAAGGCAGAGTTGGAGATGATACGCAGTATTTT. The rearrangement uses TRBV5-1 and TRBJ2-3; D gene unclear. The CDR3 is made up of 15 amino acids. V was trimmed by 4 bases and J by 6 bases, leaving 18 bases between them. The germline gives CDR1 SGHRS, CDR2 YFSETQ.

This clonotype was found once. The V gene is TRBV7-2, the J gene TRBJ2-1; D not resolved. The V end lost 5 bases, the J end lost 5 bases, and 16 bases lay between the germline ends. Germline lookup yields CDR1 SGHTA and CDR2 FQGNSA. The CDR3 runs 15 residues. The chain's CDR3 is CASSPWAAPDNEQFF. DNA for the CDR3: TGTGCCAGCAGCCCTTGGGCGGCACCCGACAATGAGCAGTTCTTC.

V and J are TRBV9 and TRBJ1-3; no reliable D call. Germline CDR1 SGDLS, CDR2 YYNGEE. V lost 4 bases and J lost 0, with 11 bases in between. The CDR3 covers 15 residues. The DNA of the CDR3 is TGTGCCAGCAGCTCTGGACCGTTCTCTGGAAACACCATATATTTT. Protein: CASSSGPFSGNTIYF.

The rearrangement links TRBV20-1 to TRBJ2-5; TRBD2 agrees at 9 bases. The CDR3 extends over 15 amino acids. V was clipped by 6 bases and J by 2 bases; unmatched bases: 10. CDR1 is DFQATT and CDR2 is SNEGSKA in the germline V gene (reference sequence). The CDR3 sequence: CSASVASGVQETQYF. As DNA, the CDR3 is TGCAGTGCCAGCGTGGCTAGCGGGGTTCAAGAGACCCAGTACTTC.

The chain has TRBV2 and TRBJ2-4, with 7 bases lining up with TRBD1. CDR1 and CDR2 (germline): SNHLY, FYNNEI. CDR3 size: 18 residues. With 6 bases clipped from V and 0 bases from J, the junction kept 14 bases outside the gene matches. CDR3: CASRQGQQGRQAKNIQYF. The CDR3 DNA reads as TGTGCCAGCAGACAGGGGCAGCAGGGTCGACAAGCCAAAAACATTCAGTACTTC.

The chain uses TRBV23-1 and TRBJ2-7; TRBD1 agrees at 7 bases. TRBV23-1 counts as an open reading frame of uncertain function. J was trimmed by 3 bases and V by 3 bases; bases with no gene match: 14. This CDR3 is 17 amino acids long. CDR3 protein: CASSHSEGTDSYYEQYF. CDR3 bases: TGCGCCAGCAGTCATTCTGAGGGGACAGATAGTTACTACGAGCAGTACTTC.

The chain is built from TRBV5-1 and TRBJ2-7; possible D gene TRBD2, 6 bases. Germline CDR1 SGHRS, CDR2 YFSETQ. Between the trimmed V and J ends, which lost 6 bases and 6 bases, there was a span of 22 bases. The CDR3 loop spans 15 amino acids. CDR3 in DNA: TGCGCCAGCACCCTGACGGGGGAGAGCCAAGCCGAGCAGTACTTC. Protein sequence: CASTLTGESQAEQYF.